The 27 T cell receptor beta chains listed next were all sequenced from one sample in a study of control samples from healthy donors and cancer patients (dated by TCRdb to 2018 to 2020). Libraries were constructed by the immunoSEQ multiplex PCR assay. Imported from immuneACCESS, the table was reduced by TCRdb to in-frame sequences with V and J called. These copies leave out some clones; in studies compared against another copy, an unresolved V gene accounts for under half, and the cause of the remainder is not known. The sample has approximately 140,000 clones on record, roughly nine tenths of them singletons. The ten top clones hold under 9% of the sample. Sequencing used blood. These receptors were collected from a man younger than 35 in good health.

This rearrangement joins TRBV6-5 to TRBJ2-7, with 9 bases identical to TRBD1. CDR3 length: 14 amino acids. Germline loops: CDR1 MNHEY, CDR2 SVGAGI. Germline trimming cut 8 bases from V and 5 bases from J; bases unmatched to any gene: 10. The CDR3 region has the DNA TGTGCCAGCGCTTTACAGGGGGCGCGGAACGAGCAGTACTTC. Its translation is CASALQGARNEQYF.

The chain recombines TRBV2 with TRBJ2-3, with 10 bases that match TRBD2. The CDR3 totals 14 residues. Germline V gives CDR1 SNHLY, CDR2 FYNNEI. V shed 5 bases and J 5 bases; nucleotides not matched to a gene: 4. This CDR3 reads CASSLSGGEDTQYF. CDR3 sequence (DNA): TGTGCCAGCAGTCTGAGCGGGGGGGAAGATACGCAGTATTTT.

This CDR3 reads CASGARGDRYEQYF. In nucleotides, the CDR3 is TGTGCCAGCGGAGCGCGGGGGGACCGTTACGAGCAGTACTTC. This rearrangement joins TRBV2 to TRBJ2-7, with 8 bases identical to TRBD2. Germline CDR1 reads SNHLY; CDR2 reads FYNNEI. The length of the CDR3 is 14 residues. V lost 8 bases to trimming and J lost 4 bases; unmatched junction nucleotides: 10. The full variable domain, rest sourced from reference TRBV2 and TRBJ2-7, is EPEVTQTPSHQVTQMGQEVILRCVPISNHLYFYWYRQILGQKVEFLVSFYNNEISEKSEIFDDQFSVERPDGSNFTLKIRSTKLEDSAMYFCASGARGDRYEQYFGPGTRLTVT.

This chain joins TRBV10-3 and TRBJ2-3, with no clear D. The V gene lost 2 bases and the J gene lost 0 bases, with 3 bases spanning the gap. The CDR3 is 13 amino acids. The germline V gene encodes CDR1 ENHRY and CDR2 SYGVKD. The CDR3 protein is CAISEGSTDTQYF. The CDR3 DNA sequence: TGTGCCATCAGTGAGGGGAGCACAGATACGCAGTATTTT.

The CDR3: CASSQGLGDWAPGNTIYF. CDR3 nucleotide sequence: TGCGCCAGCAGCCAAGGATTAGGGGACTGGGCGCCGGGAAACACCATATATTTT. The V gene is TRBV4-3, the J gene TRBJ1-3; TRBD1 is a possible D gene (5 bases). Trimming removed 1 base at V and 4 bases at J, with 20 bases between. The CDR3 totals 18 residues. Looked up from germline, CDR1 is LGHNA and CDR2 is YSLEER.

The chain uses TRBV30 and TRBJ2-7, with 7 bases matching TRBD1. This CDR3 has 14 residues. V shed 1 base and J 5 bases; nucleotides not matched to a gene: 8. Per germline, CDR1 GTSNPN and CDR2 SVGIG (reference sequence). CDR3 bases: TGTGCCTGGAGTGGAAACAGGGGTCTGCACGAGCAGTACTTC. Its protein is CAWSGNRGLHEQYF.

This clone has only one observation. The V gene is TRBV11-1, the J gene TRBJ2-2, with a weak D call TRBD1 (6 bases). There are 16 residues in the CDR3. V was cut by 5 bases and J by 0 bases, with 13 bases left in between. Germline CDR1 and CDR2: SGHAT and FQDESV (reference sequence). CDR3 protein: CASSPFSGANTGELFF. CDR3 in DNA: TGTGCCAGCAGCCCGTTCTCAGGGGCGAACACCGGGGAGCTGTTTTTT.

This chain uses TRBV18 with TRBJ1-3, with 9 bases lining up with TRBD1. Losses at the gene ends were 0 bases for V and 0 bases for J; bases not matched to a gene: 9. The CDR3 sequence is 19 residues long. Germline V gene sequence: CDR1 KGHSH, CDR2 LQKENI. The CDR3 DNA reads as TGTGCCAGCTCACCACCGGTGGGACAGGGTTTCAGCTCTGGAAACACCATATATTTT. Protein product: CASSPPVGQGFSSGNTIYF.

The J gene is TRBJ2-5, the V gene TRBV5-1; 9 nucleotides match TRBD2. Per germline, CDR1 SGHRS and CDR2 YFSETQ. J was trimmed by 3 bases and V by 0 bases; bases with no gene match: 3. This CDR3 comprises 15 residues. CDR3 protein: CASSLASGVEETQYF. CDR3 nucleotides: TGCGCCAGCAGCTTGGCTAGCGGGGTCGAAGAGACCCAGTACTTC.

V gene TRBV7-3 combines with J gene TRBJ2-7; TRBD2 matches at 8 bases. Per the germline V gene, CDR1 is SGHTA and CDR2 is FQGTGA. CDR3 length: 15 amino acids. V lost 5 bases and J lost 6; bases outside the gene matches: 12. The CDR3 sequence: CASSLSPAGVGEQYF. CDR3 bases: TGTGCCAGCAGCCTAAGCCCAGCGGGGGTAGGCGAGCAGTACTTC.

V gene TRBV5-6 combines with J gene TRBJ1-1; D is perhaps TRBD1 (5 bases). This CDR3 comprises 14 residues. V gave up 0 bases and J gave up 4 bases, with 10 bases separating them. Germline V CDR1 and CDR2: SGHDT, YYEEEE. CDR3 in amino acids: CASSLGMRGTEAFF. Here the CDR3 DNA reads TGTGCCAGCAGCTTGGGTATGAGGGGCACTGAAGCTTTCTTT.

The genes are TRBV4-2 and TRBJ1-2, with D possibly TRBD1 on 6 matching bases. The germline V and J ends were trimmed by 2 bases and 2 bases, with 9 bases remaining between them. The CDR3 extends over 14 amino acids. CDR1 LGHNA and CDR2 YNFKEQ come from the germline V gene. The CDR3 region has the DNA TGTGCCAGCAGCCAATCGGGGGCCAACTATGGCTACACCTTC. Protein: CASSQSGANYGYTF.

Written as DNA, the CDR3 is TGTGCCAGCAGCCTAGTGAGAGGGGCCTACGAGCAGTACTTC. Amino acid sequence: CASSLVRGAYEQYF. The rearrangement joins TRBV13 to TRBJ2-7; D might be TRBD1 or TRBD2, each matching 5 bases. The CDR3 is made up of 14 amino acids. Germline-derived CDR1 and CDR2 are PRHDT and FYEKMQ (reference sequence). V dropped 5 bases and J dropped 2 bases, with 13 bases sitting between them. The whole variable domain, filled in from reference TRBV13 and TRBJ2-7, reads AAGVIQSPRHLIKEKRETATLKCYPIPRHDTVYWYQQGPGQDPQFLISFYEKMQSDKGSIPDRFSAQQFSDYHSELNMSSLELGDSALYFCASSLVRGAYEQYFGPGTRLTVT.

The CDR3: CSVGTANQPQHF. DNA for the CDR3: TGCAGCGTTGGGACAGCTAATCAGCCCCAGCATTTT. This sequence joins TRBV29-1 and TRBJ1-5; D might be TRBD1 (6 bases). The length of the CDR3 is 12 residues. The V and J ends lost 4 bases and 4 bases respectively, with 8 bases between them. In germline, CDR1 is SQVTM, CDR2 ANQGSEA.

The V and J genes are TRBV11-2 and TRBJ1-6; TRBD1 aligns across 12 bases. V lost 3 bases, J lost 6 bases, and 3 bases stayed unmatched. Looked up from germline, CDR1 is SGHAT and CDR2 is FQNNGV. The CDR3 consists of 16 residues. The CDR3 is CASSLGTGGSNSPLHF. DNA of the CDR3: TGTGCCAGCAGCTTGGGGACAGGGGGCTCTAATTCACCCCTCCACTTT.

CDR3 sequence: CASSRYGSTEAFF. CDR3 nucleotides: TGTGCCAGCAGCCGGTACGGATCCACTGAAGCTTTCTTT. J is TRBJ1-1 and V is TRBV5-6; D remains unclear. The V gene's germline CDR1 is SGHDT and CDR2 YYEEEE. The V gene lost 4 bases and the J gene lost 4 bases, with 11 bases spanning the gap. The CDR3 length is 13 residues.

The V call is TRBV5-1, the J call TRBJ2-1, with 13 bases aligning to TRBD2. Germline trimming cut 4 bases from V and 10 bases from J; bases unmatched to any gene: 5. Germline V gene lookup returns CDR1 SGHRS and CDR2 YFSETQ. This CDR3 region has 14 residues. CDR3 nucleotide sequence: TGCGCCAGCAGCGTGGGACTAGCGGGGCAAGAGCAGTTCTTC. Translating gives CASSVGLAGQEQFF.

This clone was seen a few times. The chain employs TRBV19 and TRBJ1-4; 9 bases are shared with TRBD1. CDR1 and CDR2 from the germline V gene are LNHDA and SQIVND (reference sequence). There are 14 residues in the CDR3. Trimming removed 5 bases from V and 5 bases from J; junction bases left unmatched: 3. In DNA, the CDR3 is TGTGCCAGTAGTGGACAGGGGAAGAATGAAAAACTGTTTTTT. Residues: CASSGQGKNEKLFF.

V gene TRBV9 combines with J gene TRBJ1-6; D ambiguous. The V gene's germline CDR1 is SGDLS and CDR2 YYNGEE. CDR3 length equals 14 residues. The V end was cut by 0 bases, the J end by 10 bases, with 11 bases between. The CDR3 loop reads CASSVGLLPSPLHF. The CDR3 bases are TGTGCCAGCAGCGTAGGTTTATTACCATCACCCCTCCACTTT.

CDR3 in DNA: TGTGCCAGCAGTCCCCCCGGCTCCTACGAGCAGTACTTC. It translates to CASSPPGSYEQYF. This sequence joins TRBV6-5 and TRBJ2-7; D is undetermined. This CDR3 comprises 13 residues. The ends were cut back, 5 bases at V and 0 bases at J, with 8 bases in the middle. The germline gives CDR1 MNHEY, CDR2 SVGAGI.

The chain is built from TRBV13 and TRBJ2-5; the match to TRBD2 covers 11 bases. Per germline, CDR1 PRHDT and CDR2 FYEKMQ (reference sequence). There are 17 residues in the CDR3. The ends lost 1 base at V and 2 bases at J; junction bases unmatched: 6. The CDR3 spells CASSLEGTSGYQETQYF. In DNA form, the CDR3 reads TGTGCCAGCAGCTTAGAAGGGACTAGCGGATATCAAGAGACCCAGTACTTC.

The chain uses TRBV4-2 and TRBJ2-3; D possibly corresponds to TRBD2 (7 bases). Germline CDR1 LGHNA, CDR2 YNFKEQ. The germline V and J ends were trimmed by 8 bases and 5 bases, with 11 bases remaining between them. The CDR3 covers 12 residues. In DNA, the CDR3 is TGTGCCAGCGGGGGGGCAGGAGATACGCAGTATTTT. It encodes CASGGAGDTQYF.

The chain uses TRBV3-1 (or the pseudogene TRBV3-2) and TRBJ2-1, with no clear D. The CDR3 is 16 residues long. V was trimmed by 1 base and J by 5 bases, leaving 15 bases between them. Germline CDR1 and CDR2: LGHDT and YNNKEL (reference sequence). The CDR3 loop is CASSQVGPFPHNEQFF. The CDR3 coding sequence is TGTGCCAGCAGCCAAGTAGGCCCCTTCCCCCACAATGAGCAGTTCTTC.

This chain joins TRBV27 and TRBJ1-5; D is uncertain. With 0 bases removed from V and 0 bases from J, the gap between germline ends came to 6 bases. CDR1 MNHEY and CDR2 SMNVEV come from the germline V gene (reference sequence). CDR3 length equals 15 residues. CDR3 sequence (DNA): TGTGCCAGCAGTTTATCAGGGTATAGCAATCAGCCCCAGCATTTT. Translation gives CASSLSGYSNQPQHF.

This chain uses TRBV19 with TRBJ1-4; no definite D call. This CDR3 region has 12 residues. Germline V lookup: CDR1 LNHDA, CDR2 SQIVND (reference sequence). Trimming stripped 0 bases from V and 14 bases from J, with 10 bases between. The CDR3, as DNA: TGTGCCAGTAGTATAGATGACCTGTCCCTGTTTTTT. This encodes CASSIDDLSLFF.

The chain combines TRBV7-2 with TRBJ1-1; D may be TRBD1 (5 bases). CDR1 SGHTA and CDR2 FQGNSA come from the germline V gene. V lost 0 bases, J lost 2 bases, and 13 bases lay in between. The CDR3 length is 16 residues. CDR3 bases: TGTGCCAGCAGCTTAGCTCCGTTCACAGGAAACACTGAAGCTTTCTTT. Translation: CASSLAPFTGNTEAFF.

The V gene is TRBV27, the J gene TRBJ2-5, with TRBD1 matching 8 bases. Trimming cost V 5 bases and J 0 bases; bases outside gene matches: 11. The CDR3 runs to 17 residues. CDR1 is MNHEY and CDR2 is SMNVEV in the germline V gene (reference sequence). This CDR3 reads CASSPYTGTGNQETQYF. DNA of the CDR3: TGTGCCAGCAGTCCCTATACCGGGACAGGTAACCAAGAGACCCAGTACTTC.